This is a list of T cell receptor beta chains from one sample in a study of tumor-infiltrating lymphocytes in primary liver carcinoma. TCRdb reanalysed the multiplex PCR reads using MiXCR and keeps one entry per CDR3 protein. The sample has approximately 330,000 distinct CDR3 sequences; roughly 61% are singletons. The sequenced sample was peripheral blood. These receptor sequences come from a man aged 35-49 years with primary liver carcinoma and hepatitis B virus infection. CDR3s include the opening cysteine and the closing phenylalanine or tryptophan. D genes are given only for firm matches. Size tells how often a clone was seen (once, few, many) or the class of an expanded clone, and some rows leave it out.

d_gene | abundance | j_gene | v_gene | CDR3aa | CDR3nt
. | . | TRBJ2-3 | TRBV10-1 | CASSEAGGSTDTQYF | TGCGCCAGCAGTGAAGCGGGTGGGAGCACAGATACGCAGTATTTT
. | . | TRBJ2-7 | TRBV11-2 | CASSLVWGSYEKYF | TGTGCAAGCAGCTTAGTATGGGGCTCCTACGAGAAGTACTTC
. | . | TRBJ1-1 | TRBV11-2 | CASSSSRGETEAFF | TGTGCCAGCAGCTCGAGTAGGGGTGAGACTGAAGCTTTCTTT
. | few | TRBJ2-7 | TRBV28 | CASSSPRQEGEQYF | TGTGCCAGCAGTTCCCCTCGACAGGAGGGGGAGCAGTACTTC
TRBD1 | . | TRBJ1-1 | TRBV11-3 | CASSGKGTDAVAFF | TGTGCCAGCAGCGGCAAGGGGACAGACGCTGTAGCTTTCTTT
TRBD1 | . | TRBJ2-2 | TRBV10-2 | CASRTGDSGELFF | TGCGCCAGCAGGACAGGGGACTCCGGGGAGCTGTTTTTT
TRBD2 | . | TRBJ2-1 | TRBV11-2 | CANSLSTSGSNEQFF | TGTGCCAACAGCTTATCGACTAGCGGGAGTAATGAGCAGTTCTTC
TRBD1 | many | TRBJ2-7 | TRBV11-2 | CASSRSTGESYEQYF | TGTGCCAGCAGCCGGAGCACAGGGGAGTCCTACGAGCAGTACTTC
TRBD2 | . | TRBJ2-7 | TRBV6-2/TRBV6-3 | CASSYPASGRGNYEQYF | TGTGCCAGCAGTTACCCGGCTAGCGGGAGAGGGAACTACGAGCAGTACTTC
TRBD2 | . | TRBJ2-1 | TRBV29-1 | CSVEEGAGGVYNKRFF | TGCAGCGTTGAAGAGGGAGCGGGAGGTGTCTACAATAAGCGGTTCTTC
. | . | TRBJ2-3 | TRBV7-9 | CAGSFGRAPDTQYF | TGTGCCGGCAGCTTCGGAAGGGCCCCAGATACGCAGTATTTT
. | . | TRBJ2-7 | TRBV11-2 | CASSLDPGGYEQCF | TGTGCCAGCAGCTTAGACCCAGGAGGCTACGAGCAGTGCTTC
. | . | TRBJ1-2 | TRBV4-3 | CASSQEPTGTTYYGYTF | TGCGCCAGCAGCCAAGAGCCAACAGGGACTACCTACTATGGCTACACCTTC
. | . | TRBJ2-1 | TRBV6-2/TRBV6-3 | CASSSGASYYNEQFF | TGTGCCAGCAGTTCCGGGGCCTCGTATTACAATGAGCAGTTCTTC
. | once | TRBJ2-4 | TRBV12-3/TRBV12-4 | CASSHYGTGAKNIQYF | TGTGCCAGCAGTCACTACGGTACGGGGGCAAAAAACATTCAGTACTTC
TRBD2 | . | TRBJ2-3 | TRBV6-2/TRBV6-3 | CVSRTGGTPDTQYF | TGTGTCAGTAGGACGGGAGGAACACCAGATACGCAGTATTTT
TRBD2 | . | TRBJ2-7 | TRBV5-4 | CASSLDRGSLYQYF | TGTGCCAGCAGCTTGGATCGCGGGAGCCTCTACCAGTACTTC
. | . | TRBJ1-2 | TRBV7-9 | CASSLGGHRRGYTF | TGTGCCAGCAGCTTAGGGGGACACCGGCGAGGCTACACCTTC